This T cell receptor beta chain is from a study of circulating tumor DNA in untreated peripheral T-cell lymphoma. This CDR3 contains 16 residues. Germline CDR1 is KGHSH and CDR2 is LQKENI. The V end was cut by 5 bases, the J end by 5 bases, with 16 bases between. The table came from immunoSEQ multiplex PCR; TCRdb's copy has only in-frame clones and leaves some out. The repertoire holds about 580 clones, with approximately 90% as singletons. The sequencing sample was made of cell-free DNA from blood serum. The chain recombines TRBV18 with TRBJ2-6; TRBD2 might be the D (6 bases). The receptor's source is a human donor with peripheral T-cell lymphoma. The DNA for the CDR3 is TGTGCCAGCTCAGGGACTGGCTCTTTCAGGGCCAACGTCCTGACTTTC. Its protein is CASSGTGSFRANVLTF.